One sample yielded the 19 T cell receptor beta chains listed below, sequenced in a study of PD-L1 blockade in urothelial cancer. Profiling relied on immunoSEQ multiplex PCR, and the TCRdb table lists in-frame clones only, not all of them. Of 50,000 or so clones detected, 70% to 90% appear once; the ten largest clones hold 8.5% to 12%. Sample time point: peripheral blood 6 weeks after treatment start. The sequencing used PBMCs, collected around atezolizumab (anti-PD-L1) treatment. Every receptor here comes from a man in his sixties with urothelial cancer.

V and J are TRBV7-6 and TRBJ2-7; the D is unclear. CDR1 is SGHVS, CDR2 FNYEAQ, per germline. CDR3 size: 14 residues. Deletions cut 1 base from V and 3 bases from J, with 10 bases between. The CDR3 nucleotides are TGTGCCAGCAGCTTAGGTGAGGAGAGCTACGAGCAGTACTTC. It is translated as CASSLGEESYEQYF.

This clone has just one count. The V call is TRBV7-2, the J call TRBJ1-5; TRBD1 matches 9 bases. V gave up 1 base and J gave up 3 bases; unmatched junction bases: 13. This CDR3 contains 19 residues. Germline assignment: CDR1 SGHTA and CDR2 FQGNSA. In DNA form, the CDR3 reads TGTGCCAGCAGCTTAGGTGCCTGGGAGACAGGGGGGGTCAATCAGCCCCAGCATTTT. Protein: CASSLGAWETGGVNQPQHF. Variable domain in full (rest from reference TRBV7-2 and TRBJ1-5): GAGVSQSPSNKVTEKGKDVELRCDPISGHTALYWYRQSLGQGLEFLIYFQGNSAPDKSGLPSDRFSAERTGGSVSTLTIQRTQQEDSAVYLCASSLGAWETGGVNQPQHFGDGTRLSIL.

In its sample, this clone was seen once. The chain couples TRBV7-2 to TRBJ1-5, with no clear D. Germline-derived CDR1 and CDR2 are SGHTA and FQGNSA. V gave up 3 bases and J gave up 4 bases, with 16 bases separating them. CDR3 size: 16 residues. CDR3 sequence reads: CASSFGPGGINQPQHF. CDR3 nucleotides: TGTGCCAGCAGCTTCGGACCGGGAGGAATAAATCAGCCCCAGCATTTT.

The chain joins TRBV12-5 to TRBJ2-3, with TRBD2 identical over 7 bases. Germline values: CDR1 LGHNT, CDR2 FRNRAP. There are 15 residues in the CDR3. J lost 4 bases, V lost 6 bases, and 10 bases had no gene match. CDR3 region: CASGRTGGSSDTQYF. In DNA form, the CDR3 reads TGTGCTAGTGGCCGGACGGGGGGTTCGTCAGATACGCAGTATTTT.

This sequence joins TRBV19 and TRBJ2-3, with 7 bases that match TRBD1. The CDR3 extends over 13 amino acids. With V trimmed by 10 bases and J by 4 bases, 8 bases remained unmatched. From germline, CDR1 is LNHDA and CDR2 SQIVND (reference sequence). The DNA for the CDR3 is TGTGCCACACGACAGGGATTCTCAGATACGCAGTATTTT. Protein product: CATRQGFSDTQYF.

V and J are TRBV30 and TRBJ2-5; 13 nucleotides align to TRBD2. CDR3 length equals 13 residues. Losses at the gene ends were 5 bases for V and 4 bases for J; bases not matched to a gene: 1. Germline CDR1 and CDR2: GTSNPN and SVGIG (reference sequence). This CDR3 reads CAWGTSGAETQYF. Written as DNA, the CDR3 is TGTGCCTGGGGGACTAGCGGGGCAGAGACCCAGTACTTC.

V is TRBV18 and J is TRBJ1-4, with TRBD1 as a possible D gene (5 bases). Trimming cost V 4 bases and J 5 bases, with 5 bases left between them. This CDR3 contains 12 residues. Germline-derived CDR1 and CDR2 are KGHSH and LQKENI. CDR3 bases: TGTGCCAGCTCACACAGGAATGAAAAACTGTTTTTT. This encodes CASSHRNEKLFF.

The genes are TRBV29-1 and TRBJ1-3; D unresolved. The CDR3 consists of 13 residues. Trimming pared 5 bases from V and 4 bases from J, leaving 12 bases between. Germline CDR1 is SQVTM and CDR2 is ANQGSEA. The CDR3 DNA reads as TGCAGCGTTTTCGGGTTAGGAGGAAACACCATATATTTT. Its protein is CSVFGLGGNTIYF.

The CDR3 DNA follows: TGTGCCAGCAGCCCCGGCCTGGGCGGGGGGTCCACAGATACGCAGTATTTT. It yields the protein CASSPGLGGGSTDTQYF. The V and J genes are TRBV7-3 and TRBJ2-3; 8 bases line up with TRBD2. Germline V lookup: CDR1 SGHTA, CDR2 FQGTGA. J lost 2 bases, V lost 5 bases, and 12 bases had no gene match. There are 17 residues in the CDR3.

The CDR3 loop reads CASAEAGTPPKSEKLFF. The CDR3 coding sequence is TGTGCCAGTGCTGAGGCAGGGACACCCCCCAAGAGTGAAAAACTGTTTTTT. V is TRBV19 and J is TRBJ1-4; possible D gene TRBD1, 6 bases. The germline CDR1 and CDR2 sequences are LNHDA and SQIVND (reference sequence). The CDR3 sequence is 17 residues long. V was clipped by 8 bases and J by 7 bases, with 26 bases between them.

The V call is TRBV7-8, the J call TRBJ2-7; D possibly corresponds to TRBD1 (6 bases). The CDR3 totals 14 residues. Trimming cost V 4 bases and J 0 bases, with 10 bases left between them. Germline values: CDR1 SGHVS, CDR2 FQNEAQ. CDR3 loop: CASSSRDISYEQYF. CDR3 bases: TGTGCCAGCAGCTCGAGGGACATCTCCTACGAGCAGTACTTC.

The chain recombines TRBV5-8 with TRBJ2-7, with D unclear. Trimming cost V 5 bases and J 6 bases, with 12 bases left between them. Per germline, CDR1 SGHTS and CDR2 YDEGEE. The CDR3 has 12 residues. The CDR3 DNA follows: TGTGCCAGCAGACAAGATACCGCCGAGCAGTACTTC. The encoded protein is CASRQDTAEQYF. Complete variable domain (other parts from reference TRBV5-8 and TRBJ2-7): EAGVTQSPTHLIKTRGQQATLRCSPISGHTSVYWYQQALGLGLQFLLWYDEGEERNRGNFPPRFSGRQFPNYSSELNVNALELEDSALYLCASRQDTAEQYFGPGTRLTVT.

This clone was observed a few times. The chain recombines TRBV5-4 with TRBJ2-1, with 11 bases lining up with TRBD2. The CDR3 runs 16 residues. V was clipped by 0 bases and J by 4 bases; unmatched bases: 3. Germline CDR1 and CDR2: SGHNT and YYREEE (reference sequence). CDR3 sequence: CASSLGASGGYNEQFF. CDR3 DNA sequence: TGTGCCAGCAGCTTGGGGGCTAGCGGGGGGTACAATGAGCAGTTCTTC. The full variable domain, in which reference TRBV5-4 and TRBJ2-1 provide the parts outside the CDR3, is ETGVTQSPTHLIKTRGQQVTLRCSSQSGHNTVSWYQQALGQGPQFIFQYYREEENGRGNFPPRFSGLQFPNYSSELNVNALELDDSALYLCASSLGASGGYNEQFFGPGTRLTVL.

The rearrangement uses TRBV10-3 and TRBJ1-1; unclear D gene. The germline CDR1 and CDR2 sequences are ENHRY and SYGVKD. Trimming pared 5 bases from V and 1 base from J, leaving 17 bases between. The CDR3 covers 16 residues. The CDR3 bases are TGTGCCATCAGTCCCATACCGCCCGGTGGGAACACTGAAGCTTTCTTT. It yields the protein CAISPIPPGGNTEAFF.

The chain couples TRBV4-2 to TRBJ2-1; D is unresolved. Trimming left V 5 bases short and J 6 bases short, with 29 bases between. This CDR3 comprises 19 residues. The germline V gene encodes CDR1 LGHNA and CDR2 YNFKEQ. CDR3 DNA sequence: TGTGCCAGCAGCGACCCCTTTTCTTTTCTTATGACATACGGCAATGAGCAGTTCTTC. Its translation is CASSDPFSFLMTYGNEQFF.

The chain carries TRBV10-2 and TRBJ2-5; 13 bases agree with TRBD2. Germline CDR1 WSHSY, CDR2 SAAADI. V dropped 8 bases and J dropped 7; count of bases not matched to a gene: 7. The CDR3 has 14 residues. The CDR3 sequence: CASGLAGVPGTQYF. In DNA, the CDR3 is TGCGCCAGCGGACTAGCGGGGGTTCCTGGGACCCAGTACTTC.

The chain recombines TRBV5-1 with TRBJ2-7, with D tentatively TRBD2 (5 bases). Trimming left V 4 bases short and J 3 bases short, with 11 bases between. From germline, CDR1 is SGHRS and CDR2 YFSETQ. This CDR3 spans 13 amino acids. The CDR3 sequence is CASSNGVLYEQYF. The DNA for the CDR3 is TGCGCCAGCAGCAACGGGGTACTCTACGAGCAGTACTTC.

The chain has TRBV2 and TRBJ1-1; 9 bases map to TRBD1. V dropped 6 bases and J dropped 5; count of bases not matched to a gene: 13. This CDR3 is 16 amino acids long. Germline assignment: CDR1 SNHLY and CDR2 FYNNEI. CDR3 loop: CASSETGGATWTEAFF. CDR3 in DNA: TGTGCCAGCAGCGAAACAGGGGGCGCGACCTGGACTGAAGCTTTCTTT.

The V gene is TRBV4-1, the J gene TRBJ1-6; TRBD1 might be the D (6 bases). Germline CDR1 is MGHRA and CDR2 is YSYEKL. Deletions cut 3 bases from V and 7 bases from J, with 16 bases between. CDR3 length equals 16 residues. CDR3 coding DNA: TGCGCCAGCAGCCACGGACAGACCAACCGCAATTCACCCCTCCACTTT. Its translation is CASSHGQTNRNSPLHF.